This is a list of T cell receptor beta chains from one sample in a study of control samples from healthy donors and cancer patients. Here immunoSEQ multiplex PCR was the method, and the copy in TCRdb shows in-frame clones only, minus some. Here the sample spans about 120,000 clones, less than 90% being singletons. Sequencing was carried out using blood. These TCRs come from a man between 18 and 35 years old in good health. Both conserved end residues are part of each CDR3. The D gene is left open where the match is weak. Size is omitted from some rows. Given values are once, few, many or a class for expanded clones.

J gene,V gene,clone size,D gene,CDR3 DNA,CDR3 protein
TRBJ1-5,TRBV30,.,TRBD1,TGTGCCTGGAGTACTGCGGGACAGATAGGGGGCAATCAGCCCCAGCATTTT,CAWSTAGQIGGNQPQHF
TRBJ2-7,TRBV30,.,.,TGTGCCTGGAGTGTACAAGGCATCCGTAAGCAGTACTTC,CAWSVQGIRKQYF
TRBJ2-7,TRBV11-2,.,.,TGTGCCAGCGACAGGCCAAACTCCTACGAGCAGTACTTC,CASDRPNSYEQYF
TRBJ1-4,TRBV9,once,.,TGTGCCAGCAGCCCCAACACCCGGATCTTGGATGAAAAACTGTTTTTT,CASSPNTRILDEKLFF
TRBJ2-7,TRBV7-2,.,.,TGTGCCAGCAGCTTTGACCGAGCCTACGAGCAGTACTTC,CASSFDRAYEQYF
TRBJ2-2,TRBV24-1,.,.,TGTGCCACCAGTCGGGCCACCGGGGAGCTGTTTTTT,CATSRATGELFF
TRBJ2-7,TRBV7-2,.,TRBD1,TGTGCCAGCAGCTCGGGACAGGGTCCCCGCGAGCAGTACTTC,CASSSGQGPREQYF
TRBJ2-2,TRBV7-9,.,TRBD2,TGTGCCAGCAGCCCTTTAGCGGGAGGGGTCACCGGGGAGCTGTTTTTT,CASSPLAGGVTGELFF
TRBJ1-2,TRBV5-8,.,.,TGTGCCAGCAGCCGTAAGGATGGCTACACCTTC,CASSRKDGYTF
TRBJ1-1,TRBV5-6,.,.,TGTGCCAGCAACGCAGGGATTAACACTGAAGCTTTCTTT,CASNAGINTEAFF
TRBJ2-1,TRBV7-2,few,.,TGTGCCAGCAGCTTAGCGTACGCAAATGAGCAGTTCTTC,CASSLAYANEQFF
TRBJ1-1,TRBV14,.,TRBD1,TGTGCCAGCAGCCAAGTGACAGGGGGCGGGATCTACACTGAAGCTTTCTTT,CASSQVTGGGIYTEAFF
TRBJ1-1,TRBV5-1,.,TRBD1,TGCGCCAGCAGCATGGGACAGTACACTGAAGCTTTCTTT,CASSMGQYTEAFF
TRBJ1-1,TRBV18,.,.,TGTGCCAGCTCACCAGGGCGAAACACTGAAGCTTTCTTT,CASSPGRNTEAFF
TRBJ2-3,TRBV7-6,.,.,TGTGCCAGCAGCCGATCGACAAACCTGTGGGCAGATACGCAGTATTTT,CASSRSTNLWADTQYF
TRBJ2-5,TRBV5-1,few,TRBD2,TGCGCCAGCAGCACGGGACTAGCGGGTGTGTACCAAGAGACCCAGTACTTC,CASSTGLAGVYQETQYF
TRBJ1-5,TRBV19,.,.,TGTGCCAGTAGTTGGGGGTTTGGGGGCAATCAGCCCCAGCATTTT,CASSWGFGGNQPQHF
TRBJ1-6,TRBV19,.,.,TGTGCCAGTAGACACTGGGATTCACCCCTCCACTTT,CASRHWDSPLHF
TRBJ2-6,TRBV14,.,.,TGTGCCAGCAGCCAAGATAATTTGAGGGGGGCCAACGTCCTGACTTTC,CASSQDNLRGANVLTF
TRBJ2-5,TRBV15,.,.,TGTGCCACCAGCAGAGGCACCCAACAAGAGACCCAGTACTTC,CATSRGTQQETQYF
TRBJ2-3,TRBV3-1/TRBV3-2,.,.,TGTGCCAGCAGGCAAGGGGATACGCAGTATTTT,CASRQGDTQYF
TRBJ1-2,TRBV5-6,.,.,TGTGCCAGCAGCTTGGCTGCAGGGGCCGGGGGCTACACCTTC,CASSLAAGAGGYTF
TRBJ1-1,TRBV6-1,.,.,TGTGCCAGCAGTGAAGAGGTACGTCATGAAGCTTTCTTT,CASSEEVRHEAFF
TRBJ1-2,TRBV28,.,.,TGTGCCAGCAGTTTCAGGGTTGGCTACACCTTC,CASSFRVGYTF
TRBJ2-2,TRBV9,.,.,TGTGCCAGCAGCGTCCCCCCGAGGGGGTCCACCGGGGAGCTGTTTTTT,CASSVPPRGSTGELFF
TRBJ1-5,TRBV28,.,.,TGTGCCAGCAGTTTATCTTCTAGCAATCAGCCCCAGCATTTT,CASSLSSSNQPQHF
TRBJ2-7,TRBV19,.,.,TGTGCCAGTAGTTCTCACAGGACAGACCGCTCCTACGAGCAGTACTTC,CASSSHRTDRSYEQYF
TRBJ2-5,TRBV24-1,.,.,TGTGCCACCAGCCGAGGACGGAAAGACCAAGAGACCCAGTACTTC,CATSRGRKDQETQYF